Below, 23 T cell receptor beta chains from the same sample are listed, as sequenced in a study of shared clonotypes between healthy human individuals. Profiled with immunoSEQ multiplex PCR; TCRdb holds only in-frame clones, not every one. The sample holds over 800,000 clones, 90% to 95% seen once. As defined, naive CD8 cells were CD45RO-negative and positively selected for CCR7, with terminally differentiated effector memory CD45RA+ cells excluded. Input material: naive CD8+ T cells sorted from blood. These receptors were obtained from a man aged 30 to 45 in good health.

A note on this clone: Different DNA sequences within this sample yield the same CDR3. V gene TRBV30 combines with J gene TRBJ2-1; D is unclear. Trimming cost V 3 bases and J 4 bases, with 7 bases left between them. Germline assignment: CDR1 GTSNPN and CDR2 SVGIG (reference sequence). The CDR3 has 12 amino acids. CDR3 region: CAWSPRYNEQFF. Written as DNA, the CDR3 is TGTGCCTGGAGCCCCCGGTACAATGAGCAGTTCTTC.

CDR3 nucleotides: TGTGCCAGCAGCCAGACCTCCCAGCGGAGCACAGATACGCAGTATTTT. Translated, it gives CASSQTSQRSTDTQYF. This rearrangement joins TRBV7-2 to TRBJ2-3; a weak D match, TRBD2 (5 bases). V was cut by 5 bases and J by 0 bases, with 15 bases left in between. Germline CDR1 reads SGHTA; CDR2 reads FQGNSA. The CDR3 totals 16 residues.

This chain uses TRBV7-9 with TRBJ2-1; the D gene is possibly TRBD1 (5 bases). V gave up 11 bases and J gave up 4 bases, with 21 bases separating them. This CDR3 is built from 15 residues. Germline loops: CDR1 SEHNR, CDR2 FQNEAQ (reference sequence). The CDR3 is CAGDHGAIPYNEQFF. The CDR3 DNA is TGTGCCGGCGACCATGGGGCCATACCATACAATGAGCAGTTCTTC.

CDR3 coding DNA: TGTGCCAGCAGCTTAGATGGTCCCCTCCGTTCGTCAGATACGCAGTATTTT. The encoded protein is CASSLDGPLRSSDTQYF. The V call is TRBV7-9, the J call TRBJ2-3; no clear D. Germline CDR1 reads SEHNR; CDR2 reads FQNEAQ (reference sequence). The CDR3 is 17 amino acids. With 1 base removed from V and 4 bases from J, the gap between germline ends came to 18 bases.

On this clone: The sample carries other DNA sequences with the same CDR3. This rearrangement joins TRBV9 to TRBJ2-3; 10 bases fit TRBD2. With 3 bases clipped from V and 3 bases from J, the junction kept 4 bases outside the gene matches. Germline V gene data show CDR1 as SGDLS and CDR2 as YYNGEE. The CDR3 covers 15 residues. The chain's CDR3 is CASSEGLANTDTQYF. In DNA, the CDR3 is TGTGCCAGCAGCGAGGGACTAGCGAATACAGATACGCAGTATTTT.

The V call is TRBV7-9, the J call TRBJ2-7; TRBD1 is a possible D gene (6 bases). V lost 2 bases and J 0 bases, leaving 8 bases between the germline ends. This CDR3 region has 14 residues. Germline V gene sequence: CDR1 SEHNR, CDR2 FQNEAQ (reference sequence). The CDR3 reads CASSLQQGSYEQYF. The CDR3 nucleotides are TGTGCCAGCAGCTTACAACAGGGCTCCTACGAGCAGTACTTC.

CDR3 nucleotides: TGTGCCAGCAGAGGGGGAGGGGACAATGAGCAGTTCTTC. Translated, it gives CASRGGGDNEQFF. The chain carries TRBV6-5 and TRBJ2-1; the D gene is possibly TRBD2 (7 bases). V dropped 6 bases and J dropped 5 bases, with 11 bases sitting between them. The CDR3 length is 13 residues. Germline V gene data show CDR1 as MNHEY and CDR2 as SVGAGI.

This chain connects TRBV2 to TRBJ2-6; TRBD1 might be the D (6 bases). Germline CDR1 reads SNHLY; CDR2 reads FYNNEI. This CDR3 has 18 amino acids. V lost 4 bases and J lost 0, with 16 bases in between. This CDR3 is CASSVPGQLLSGANVLTF. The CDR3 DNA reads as TGTGCCAGCAGTGTTCCGGGACAACTGCTCTCTGGGGCCAACGTCCTGACTTTC.

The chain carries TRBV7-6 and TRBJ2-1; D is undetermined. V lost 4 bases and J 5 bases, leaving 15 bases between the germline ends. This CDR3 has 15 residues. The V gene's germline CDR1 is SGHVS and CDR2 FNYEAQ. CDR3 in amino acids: CASSSFRRTNNEQFF. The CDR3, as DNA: TGTGCCAGCAGCTCTTTCCGCAGAACTAACAATGAGCAGTTCTTC.

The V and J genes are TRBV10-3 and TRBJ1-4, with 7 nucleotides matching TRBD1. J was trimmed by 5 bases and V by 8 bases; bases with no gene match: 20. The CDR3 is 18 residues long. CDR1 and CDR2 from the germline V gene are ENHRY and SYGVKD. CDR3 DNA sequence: TGTGCCATCGCCCCGGGGGACAGTCCTTTTTCCTCAAATGAAAAACTGTTTTTT. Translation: CAIAPGDSPFSSNEKLFF.

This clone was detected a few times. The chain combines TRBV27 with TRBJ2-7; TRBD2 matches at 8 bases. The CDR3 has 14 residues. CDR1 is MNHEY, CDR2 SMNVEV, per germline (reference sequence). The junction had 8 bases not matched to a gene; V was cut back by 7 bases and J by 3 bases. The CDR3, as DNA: TGTGCCAGCAAAGATAGCGGGACGGGCTACGAGCAGTACTTC. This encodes CASKDSGTGYEQYF.

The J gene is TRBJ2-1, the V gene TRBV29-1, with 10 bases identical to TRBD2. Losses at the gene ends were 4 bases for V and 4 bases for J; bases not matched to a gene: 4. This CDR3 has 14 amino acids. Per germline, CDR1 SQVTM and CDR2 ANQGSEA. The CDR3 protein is CSVGGTSEYNEQFF. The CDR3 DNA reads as TGCAGCGTTGGTGGGACTAGCGAGTACAATGAGCAGTTCTTC.

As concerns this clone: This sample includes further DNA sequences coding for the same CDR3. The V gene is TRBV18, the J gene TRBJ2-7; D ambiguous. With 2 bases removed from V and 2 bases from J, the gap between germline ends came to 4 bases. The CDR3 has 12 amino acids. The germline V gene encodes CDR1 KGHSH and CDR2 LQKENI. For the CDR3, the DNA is TGTGCCAGCTCACCAACCACCTACGAGCAGTACTTC. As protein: CASSPTTYEQYF.

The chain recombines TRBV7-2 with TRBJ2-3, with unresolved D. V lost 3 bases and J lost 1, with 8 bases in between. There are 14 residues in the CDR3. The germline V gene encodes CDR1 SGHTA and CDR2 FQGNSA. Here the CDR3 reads CASSFVRGTDTQYF. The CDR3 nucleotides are TGTGCCAGCAGCTTTGTTCGGGGCACAGATACGCAGTATTTT.

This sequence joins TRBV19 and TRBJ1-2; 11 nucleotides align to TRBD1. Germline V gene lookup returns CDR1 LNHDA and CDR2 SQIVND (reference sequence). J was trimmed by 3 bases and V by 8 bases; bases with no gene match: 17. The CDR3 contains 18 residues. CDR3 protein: CASSAPGQGGSLDYGYTF. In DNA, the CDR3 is TGTGCCAGTTCCGCCCCGGGACAGGGGGGATCTTTGGACTATGGCTACACCTTC.

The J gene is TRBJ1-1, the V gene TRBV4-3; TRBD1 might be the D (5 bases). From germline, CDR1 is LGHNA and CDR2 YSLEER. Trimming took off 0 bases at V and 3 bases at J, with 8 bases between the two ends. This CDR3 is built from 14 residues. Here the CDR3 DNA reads TGCGCCAGCAGCCAAGACGGGGGGTACACTGAAGCTTTCTTT. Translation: CASSQDGGYTEAFF.

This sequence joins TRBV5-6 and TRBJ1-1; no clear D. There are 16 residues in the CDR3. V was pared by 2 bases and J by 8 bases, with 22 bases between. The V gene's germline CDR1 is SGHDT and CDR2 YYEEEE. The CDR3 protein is CASSLGPPHGSPEAFF. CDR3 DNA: TGTGCCAGCAGCTTAGGTCCTCCACATGGCAGCCCCGAAGCTTTCTTT.

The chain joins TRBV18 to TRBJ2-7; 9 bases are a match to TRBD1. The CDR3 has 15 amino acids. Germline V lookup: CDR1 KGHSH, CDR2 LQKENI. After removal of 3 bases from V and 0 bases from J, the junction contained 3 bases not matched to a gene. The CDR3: CASSPGTGTSYEQYF. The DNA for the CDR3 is TGTGCCAGCTCACCCGGGACAGGGACCTCCTACGAGCAGTACTTC.

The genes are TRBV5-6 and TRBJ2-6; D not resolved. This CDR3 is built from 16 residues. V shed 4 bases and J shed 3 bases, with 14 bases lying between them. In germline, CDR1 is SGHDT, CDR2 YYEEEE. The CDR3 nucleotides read TGTGCCAGCAGCACAACCGAGATTGGTGGGGCCAACGTCCTGACTTTC. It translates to CASSTTEIGGANVLTF.

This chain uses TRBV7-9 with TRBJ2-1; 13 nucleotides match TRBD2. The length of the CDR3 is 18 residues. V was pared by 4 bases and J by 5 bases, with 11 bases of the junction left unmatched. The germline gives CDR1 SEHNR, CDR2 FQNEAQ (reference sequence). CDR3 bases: TGTGCCAGCAGCTCGGGACTAGCGGGGTTAGGGGTCCACAATGAGCAGTTCTTC. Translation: CASSSGLAGLGVHNEQFF.

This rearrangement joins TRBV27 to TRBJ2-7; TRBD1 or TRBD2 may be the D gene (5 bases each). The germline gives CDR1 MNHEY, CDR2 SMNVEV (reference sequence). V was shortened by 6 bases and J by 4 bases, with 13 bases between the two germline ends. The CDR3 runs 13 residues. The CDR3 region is CASSWGKAYEQYF. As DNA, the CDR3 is TGTGCCAGCAGCTGGGGGAAGGCGTACGAGCAGTACTTC.

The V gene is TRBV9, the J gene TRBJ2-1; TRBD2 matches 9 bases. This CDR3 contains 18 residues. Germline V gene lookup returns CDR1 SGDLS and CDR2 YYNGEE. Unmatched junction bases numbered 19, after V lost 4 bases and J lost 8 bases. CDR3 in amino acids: CASSPRGWREGLKDEQFF. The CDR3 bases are TGTGCCAGCAGCCCCCGGGGGTGGCGGGAGGGCCTAAAAGATGAGCAGTTCTTC.

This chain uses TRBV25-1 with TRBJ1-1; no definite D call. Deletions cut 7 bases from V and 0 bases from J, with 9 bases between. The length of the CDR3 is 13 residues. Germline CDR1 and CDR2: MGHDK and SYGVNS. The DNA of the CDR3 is TGTGCCAGCACCGCGGGGATGAACACTGAAGCTTTCTTT. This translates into CASTAGMNTEAFF.